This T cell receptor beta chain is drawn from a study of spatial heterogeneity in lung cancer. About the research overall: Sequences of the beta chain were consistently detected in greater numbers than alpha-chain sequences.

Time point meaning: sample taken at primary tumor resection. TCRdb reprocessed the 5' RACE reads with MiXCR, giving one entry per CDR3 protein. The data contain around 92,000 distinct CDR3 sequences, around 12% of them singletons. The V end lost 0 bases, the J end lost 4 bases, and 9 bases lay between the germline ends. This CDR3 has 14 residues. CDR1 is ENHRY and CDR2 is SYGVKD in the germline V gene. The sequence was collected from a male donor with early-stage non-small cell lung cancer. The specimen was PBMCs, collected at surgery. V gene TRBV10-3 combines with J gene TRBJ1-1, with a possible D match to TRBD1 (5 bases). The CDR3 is CAISESGRGTEAFF. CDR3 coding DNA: TGTGCCATCAGTGAGTCGGGGCGGGGCACTGAAGCTTTCTTT.